The next 32 T cell receptor beta chains were all read from a single sample in a study of cytomegalovirus exposure and HLA in healthy donors. It was with 60 Vbeta and 13 Jbeta primers that the PCR ran. Assay: immunoSEQ multiplex PCR; the TCRdb copy retains only in-frame clones and omits some. The sample yields approximately 110,000 clones, 69% seen once. The specimen sequenced was PBMCs. These receptor sequences come from a woman in her 70s in good health and CMV-seropositive.

The rearrangement uses TRBV14 and TRBJ2-3; TRBD2 agrees at 15 bases. Germline V CDR1 and CDR2: SGHDN, FVKESK. After removal of 4 bases from V and 0 bases from J, the junction contained 8 bases not matched to a gene. The CDR3 has 19 amino acids. CDR3 protein: CASSRPGLAGGSSTDTQYF. CDR3 nucleotides: TGTGCCAGCAGCCGGCCGGGACTAGCGGGGGGATCTAGCACAGATACGCAGTATTTT.

The rearrangement links TRBV27 to TRBJ1-2; tentative D call: TRBD1 (6 bases). Germline loops: CDR1 MNHEY, CDR2 SMNVEV (reference sequence). V shed 4 bases and J shed 8 bases, with 14 bases lying between them. The CDR3 runs 13 residues. The CDR3 DNA reads as TGTGCCAGCAGTTCAAACCGGGACAAAGGCTACACCTTC. Its translation is CASSSNRDKGYTF.

This clone was found a few times. This chain connects TRBV19 to TRBJ2-1; D may be TRBD1 (6 bases). CDR3 size: 15 residues. The germline CDR1 and CDR2 sequences are LNHDA and SQIVND (reference sequence). Trimming took 5 bases from V and 0 from J, leaving 11 bases between them. CDR3 DNA: TGTGCCAGTAGTTCGGACAGTAGCTCCTACAATGAGCAGTTCTTC. Encoded protein: CASSSDSSSYNEQFF.

The rearrangement joins TRBV19 to TRBJ1-3; the D gene is possibly TRBD1 (5 bases). The V gene lost 6 bases and the J gene lost 0 bases, with 12 bases spanning the gap. The CDR3 has 15 amino acids. Germline CDR1 and CDR2: LNHDA and SQIVND (reference sequence). This chain's CDR3 is CASRSLGVSGNTIYF. The CDR3 bases are TGTGCCAGTAGATCCCTAGGGGTCTCTGGAAACACCATATATTTT.

This clone was seen more than once but under ten times. This chain links TRBV27 with TRBJ2-2; tentative D call: TRBD1 (6 bases). The V and J ends lost 5 bases and 4 bases respectively, with 11 bases between them. CDR1 is MNHEY and CDR2 is SMNVEV in the germline V gene (reference sequence). The CDR3 has 14 amino acids. The CDR3 coding sequence is TGTGCCAGCAGTAAGGACAGACCCACCGGGGAGCTGTTTTTT. Its translation: CASSKDRPTGELFF.

The chain recombines TRBV4-1 with TRBJ2-1; 15 positions agree with TRBD2. Trimming took 3 bases from V and 0 from J; bases not matched to a gene: 9. This CDR3 has 20 amino acids. CDR1 is MGHRA and CDR2 is YSYEKL in the germline V gene. In nucleotides, the CDR3 is TGCGCCAGCAGCCATACCGGGACTAGCGGGGGGAGTAGCTCCTACAATGAGCAGTTCTTC. This gives the protein CASSHTGTSGGSSSYNEQFF.

The rearrangement joins TRBV5-6 to TRBJ2-5; 8 nucleotides agree with TRBD1. The J call may be mistaken, given a closer DNA end match to TRBJ2-7. The CDR3 length is 14 residues. Germline values: CDR1 SGHDT, CDR2 YYEEEE. CDR3 in amino acids: CASSLGQGRYEQYF. CDR3 DNA: TGTGCCAGCAGCTTGGGACAGGGGAGGTACGAGCAGTACTTC.

This clone was seen a handful of times. The chain carries TRBV12-2 and TRBJ2-7; TRBD2 is the table's D call, not checked against the DNA. TRBV12-2 corresponds to a pseudogene. The CDR3 runs 12 residues. CDR3 amino acids: CASPLSGYEQYF. The CDR3 region has the DNA TGTGCAAGTCCCCTATCGGGCTACGAGCAGTACTTC.

This chain joins TRBV5-6 and TRBJ2-1, with D hard to call. Trimming left V 3 bases short and J 8 bases short, with 9 bases between. Germline values: CDR1 SGHDT, CDR2 YYEEEE. The CDR3 extends over 12 amino acids. Written as DNA, the CDR3 is TGTGCCAGCAGCTCGTTGGAGTATGAGCAGTTCTTC. Translating gives CASSSLEYEQFF.

Here the CDR3 reads CASSPGLAGARSSYNEQFF. The CDR3 region has the DNA TGTGCCAGCAGCCCCGGGCTAGCGGGGGCCCGAAGCTCCTACAATGAGCAGTTCTTC. This chain uses TRBV11-3 with TRBJ2-1, with 10 bases that match TRBD2. The CDR3 has 19 residues. The V gene end was trimmed by 5 bases and the J gene end by 0 bases; junction bases not matched to a gene: 13. Germline loops: CDR1 SGHNT, CDR2 YENEEA.

This clone was counted once. This sample includes further DNA sequences coding for the same CDR3. V usage is TRBV6-5 and J usage is TRBJ1-4, with D tentatively TRBD1 (6 bases). This CDR3 region has 16 residues. Germline V lookup: CDR1 MNHEY, CDR2 SVGAGI. Trimming removed 0 bases at V and 8 bases at J, with 16 bases between. CDR3 amino acids: CASSYSVGQGHEKLFF. The CDR3 region has the DNA TGTGCCAGCAGTTACTCGGTGGGCCAGGGGCACGAAAAACTGTTTTTT.

This sequence joins TRBV12-5 and TRBJ1-1; 10 bases are shared with TRBD1. V was pared by 11 bases and J by 4 bases, with 13 bases of the junction left unmatched. The germline gives CDR1 LGHNT, CDR2 FRNRAP. The CDR3 extends over 15 amino acids. CDR3 sequence: CAAGSTTGGLTEAFF. In DNA, the CDR3 is TGTGCTGCAGGGTCGACGACAGGGGGCCTCACTGAAGCTTTCTTT.

Remarks on this clone: A junction boundary mismatches the germline segment, possibly from a read error. This chain links TRBV27 with TRBJ2-7; D is perhaps TRBD2 (7 bases). Germline CDR1 reads MNHEY; CDR2 reads SMNVEV (reference sequence). The CDR3 has 14 amino acids. CDR3 in amino acids: CASSLGGGSSEQYF. The CDR3 coding sequence is TGTGCCAGCAGTTTGGGAGGGGGATCCTCCGAGCAGTACTTC.

The chain uses TRBV7-2 and TRBJ1-2; D might be TRBD1 (6 bases). Germline CDR1 and CDR2: SGHTA and FQGNSA. V shed 3 bases and J shed 2 bases, with 13 bases lying between them. CDR3 length equals 15 residues. CDR3 in amino acids: CASSLTGTINYGYTF. The CDR3 bases are TGTGCCAGCAGCTTGACCGGGACAATAAACTATGGCTACACCTTC.

The chain links TRBV30 to TRBJ2-3; TRBD2 matches at 9 bases. Germline V lookup: CDR1 GTSNPN, CDR2 SVGIG (reference sequence). The CDR3 is 15 residues long. Germline trimming cut 8 bases from V and 2 bases from J; bases unmatched to any gene: 11. CDR3 bases: TGTGCCGCCAAAGGGGCTAGCGGGGACACAGATACGCAGTATTTT. Its protein product is CAAKGASGDTDTQYF.

The chain is built from TRBV5-1 and TRBJ2-1; the D gene is possibly TRBD1 (6 bases). V lost 0 bases and J 5 bases, leaving 12 bases between the germline ends. Germline lookup yields CDR1 SGHRS and CDR2 YFSETQ. CDR3 length: 15 amino acids. This CDR3 is CASSLGAGADNEQFF. The CDR3 DNA reads TGCGCCAGCAGCTTGGGGGCAGGGGCTGACAATGAGCAGTTCTTC.

This clone occurred once. The chain is built from TRBV6-5 and TRBJ1-6, with D perhaps matching TRBD1 (6 bases). The V gene lost 4 bases and the J gene lost 2 bases, with 12 bases spanning the gap. Germline CDR1 and CDR2: MNHEY and SVGAGI. The CDR3 has 16 residues. The CDR3 here is CASSSTGLAYNSPLHF. The CDR3 DNA sequence: TGTGCCAGCAGTTCTACAGGGCTGGCCTATAATTCACCCCTCCACTTT.

The CDR3 DNA reads as TGTGCCAGCAGATCATCAGGGAACGACGGCTACACCTTC. Its protein is CASRSSGNDGYTF. J is TRBJ1-2 and V is TRBV14, with D possibly matching TRBD1 (5 bases). This CDR3 region has 13 residues. V shed 6 bases and J shed 8 bases, with 16 bases lying between them. Germline CDR1 SGHDN, CDR2 FVKESK.

The rearrangement joins TRBV7-8 to TRBJ2-7; 7 bases are a match to TRBD1. Losses at the gene ends were 1 base for V and 2 bases for J; bases not matched to a gene: 5. CDR3 size: 15 residues. Per the germline V gene, CDR1 is SGHVS and CDR2 is FQNEAQ. The CDR3 is CASSLGGTEPYEQYF. The CDR3 DNA follows: TGTGCCAGCAGCTTAGGAGGGACAGAACCCTACGAGCAGTACTTC.

The V call is TRBV6-5, the J call TRBJ2-5; 9 bases are a match to TRBD2. The ends lost 0 bases at V and 2 bases at J; junction bases unmatched: 4. This CDR3 has 16 amino acids. The germline gives CDR1 MNHEY, CDR2 SVGAGI. The CDR3 DNA reads TGTGCCAGCAGTTACTCGAGCGGGGGGATACAAGAGACCCAGTACTTC. It encodes CASSYSSGGIQETQYF.

This clone showed up just a few times. J is TRBJ1-2 and V is TRBV10-1; D might be TRBD1 (6 bases). The CDR3 runs to 16 residues. Looked up from germline, CDR1 is WNHNN and CDR2 is SYGVQD (reference sequence). V was cut by 0 bases and J by 4 bases, with 15 bases left in between. In nucleotides, the CDR3 is TGCGCCAGCAGTGAGTCCGTGTACGGACAGTTCTATGGCTACACCTTC. It translates to CASSESVYGQFYGYTF.

This clone was found many times. V is TRBV18 and J is TRBJ2-7; TRBD1 matches 7 bases. The CDR3 sequence is 16 residues long. Germline CDR1 is KGHSH and CDR2 is LQKENI. Trimming took 0 bases from V and 3 from J; bases not matched to a gene: 8. The CDR3 coding sequence is TGTGCCAGCTCACCACCGAACTCACAGGGGAACTACGAGCAGTACTTC. It specifies CASSPPNSQGNYEQYF.

The J gene is TRBJ1-1, the V gene TRBV29-1; D may be TRBD1 (6 bases). The V gene lost 7 bases and the J gene lost 6 bases, with 15 bases spanning the gap. Looked up from germline, CDR1 is SQVTM and CDR2 is ANQGSEA. The CDR3 totals 12 residues. The CDR3, as DNA: TGCAGCGGGCGAAAACAGGGATCTGAAGCTTTCTTT. Translating gives CSGRKQGSEAFF.

In DNA, the CDR3 is TGTGCCAGCAGTTACTCGGGGGGGAGGGAAGAGACCCAGTACTTC. Its protein is CASSYSGGREETQYF. This chain connects TRBV6-6 to TRBJ2-5; TRBD2 matches at 7 bases. Unmatched junction bases numbered 4, after V lost 0 bases and J lost 3 bases. The V gene's germline CDR1 is MNHNY and CDR2 SVGAGI (reference sequence). The CDR3 consists of 15 residues.

V and J are TRBV5-1 and TRBJ1-1; 8 bases map to TRBD1. The junction had 5 bases not matched to a gene; V was cut back by 4 bases and J by 3 bases. The germline V gene has CDR1 SGHRS and CDR2 YFSETQ. The CDR3 extends over 14 amino acids. DNA for the CDR3: TGCGCCAGCAGCCTCGGACAGGGCTACACTGAAGCTTTCTTT. This codes for CASSLGQGYTEAFF. The entire variable domain, with the rest obtained from reference TRBV5-1 and TRBJ1-1, is as follows: KAGVTQTPRYLIKTRGQQVTLSCSPISGHRSVSWYQQTPGQGLQFLFEYFSETQRNKGNFPGRFSGRQFSNSRSEMNVSTLELGDSALYLCASSLGQGYTEAFFGQGTRLTVV.

The V gene is TRBV15, the J gene TRBJ1-1, with D hard to call. In germline, CDR1 is LNHNV, CDR2 YYDKDF (reference sequence). V was shortened by 4 bases and J by 1 base, with 7 bases between the two germline ends. The CDR3 loop spans 13 amino acids. The CDR3 sequence: CATSTSGNTEAFF. The CDR3 region has the DNA TGTGCCACCAGCACGTCAGGGAACACTGAAGCTTTCTTT.

The rearrangement links TRBV7-2 to TRBJ1-2, with D perhaps TRBD1 (5 bases). The CDR3 length is 17 residues. The germline CDR1 and CDR2 sequences are SGHTA and FQGNSA. V lost 3 bases to trimming and J lost 0 bases, with 17 bases between them. The CDR3 DNA reads TGTGCCAGCAGCTTGAACATGGGGCAGGGCACTAACTATGGCTACACCTTC. Translated: CASSLNMGQGTNYGYTF.

The chain combines TRBV6-1 with TRBJ1-5; 10 nucleotides align to TRBD1. Germline lookup yields CDR1 MNHNS and CDR2 SASEGT. The V segment lost 8 bases and the J segment 3 bases; nucleotides outside the gene matches: 7. The CDR3 is made up of 15 amino acids. CDR3 protein: CASFSGQGNNQPQHF. CDR3 sequence (DNA): TGTGCCAGCTTTTCGGGACAGGGGAACAATCAGCCCCAGCATTTT.

The chain carries TRBV18 and TRBJ1-5, with D unclear. The germline CDR1 and CDR2 sequences are KGHSH and LQKENI. V lost 3 bases and J lost 3, with 12 bases in between. The CDR3 is made up of 15 amino acids. CDR3 protein: CASSPSDGLNQPQHF. In DNA, the CDR3 is TGTGCCAGCTCACCTTCGGACGGACTCAATCAGCCCCAGCATTTT.

With regard to this clone: The same CDR3 arises from other DNA sequences in this sample as well. The chain employs TRBV19 and TRBJ1-2, with 7 bases fitting TRBD1. Trimming removed 6 bases from V and 2 bases from J; junction bases left unmatched: 3. Germline CDR1 is LNHDA and CDR2 is SQIVND (reference sequence). This CDR3 has 13 residues. In nucleotides, the CDR3 is TGTGCCAGTAGCCTGACAGGGAACTATGGCTACACCTTC. Translation: CASSLTGNYGYTF.

The rearrangement joins TRBV7-7 to TRBJ1-3; D ambiguous. The CDR3 consists of 14 residues. The germline V gene has CDR1 SSHAT and CDR2 FNYEAQ (reference sequence). Trimming pared 5 bases from V and 0 bases from J, leaving 8 bases between. CDR3 nucleotides: TGTGCCAGCAGCCCCGTCCTCTCTGGAAACACCATATATTTT. This encodes CASSPVLSGNTIYF.

The chain carries TRBV7-9 and TRBJ1-5, with 8 positions matching TRBD1. The J segment lost 5 bases and the V segment lost 7 bases, leaving 10 bases of the junction unmatched. The CDR3 sequence is 15 residues long. Per germline, CDR1 SEHNR and CDR2 FQNEAQ (reference sequence). The CDR3 DNA sequence: TGTGCCAGCACCCTTCGGGACAGGTCGTATCAGCCCCAGCATTTT. The encoded protein is CASTLRDRSYQPQHF.